These 9 T cell receptor beta chains came from one sample sequenced in a study of shared clonotypes between healthy human individuals. Data came from immunoSEQ multiplex PCR; TCRdb stores just in-frame clones and leaves some out. The table has 600,000 to 700,000 clones, around 73% seen once. The material sequenced was memory CD4+ T cells sorted from blood. Subset reported: CD45RA-negative fraction. Every receptor here comes from a woman under 40 in good health.

As concerns this clone: Other DNA sequences in the sample encode the same CDR3. V and J are TRBV4-1 and TRBJ1-5; D is uncertain. The CDR3 loop spans 14 amino acids. Germline V gives CDR1 MGHRA, CDR2 YSYEKL. Trimming pared 0 bases from V and 5 bases from J, leaving 8 bases between. The CDR3 sequence: CASSQERRDQPQHF. The CDR3 DNA follows: TGCGCCAGCAGCCAAGAGCGTAGGGATCAGCCCCAGCATTTT.

The genes are TRBV25-1 and TRBJ1-6; D possibly corresponds to TRBD1 (6 bases). The V end was cut by 1 base, the J end by 9 bases, with 13 bases between. CDR3 length: 15 amino acids. Per germline, CDR1 MGHDK and CDR2 SYGVNS. The CDR3 sequence: CASSEWGGEGSPLHF. Written as DNA, the CDR3 is TGTGCCAGCAGTGAATGGGGGGGCGAGGGTTCACCCCTCCACTTT.

As regards this clone: Other DNA variants within this sample encode the same CDR3. The CDR3 sequence is CASSIQSGQETQYF. CDR3 DNA sequence: TGTGCCAGTAGTATACAGAGCGGACAAGAGACCCAGTACTTC. V and J are TRBV19 and TRBJ2-5; weak D call: TRBD2 (5 bases). Germline V gene sequence: CDR1 LNHDA, CDR2 SQIVND (reference sequence). This CDR3 comprises 14 residues. V was shortened by 2 bases and J by 2 bases, with 9 bases between the two germline ends. The whole variable domain, remainder taken from reference TRBV19 and TRBJ2-5, is DGGITQSPKYLFRKEGQNVTLSCEQNLNHDAMYWYRQDPGQGLRLIYYSQIVNDFQKGDIAEGYSVSREKKESFPLTVTSAQKNPTAFYLCASSIQSGQETQYFGPGTRLLVL.

The V gene is TRBV5-1, the J gene TRBJ1-1, with D possibly being TRBD1 (6 bases). With 0 bases removed from V and 5 bases from J, the gap between germline ends came to 14 bases. The CDR3 runs 15 residues. Germline-derived CDR1 and CDR2 are SGHRS and YFSETQ. The CDR3 DNA reads as TGCGCCAGCAGCTTGGACGGGGGGGCTCGGACTGAAGCTTTCTTT. The encoded protein is CASSLDGGARTEAFF.

This rearrangement joins TRBV19 to TRBJ1-1; possible D gene TRBD1, 6 bases. From germline, CDR1 is LNHDA and CDR2 SQIVND (reference sequence). The length of the CDR3 is 15 residues. The V end lost 5 bases, the J end lost 3 bases, and 16 bases lay between the germline ends. The CDR3 nucleotides are TGTGCCAGTAGTGCTCCAGGGGATCGGTACACTGAAGCTTTCTTT. Encoded protein: CASSAPGDRYTEAFF.

CDR3 protein: CATGTLETQYF. The CDR3 DNA reads as TGTGCCACCGGGACTCTAGAGACCCAGTACTTC. V gene TRBV2 combines with J gene TRBJ2-5, with D possibly being TRBD2 (6 bases). The CDR3 loop spans 11 amino acids. Germline V CDR1 and CDR2: SNHLY, FYNNEI. V lost 10 bases to trimming and J lost 4 bases, with 10 bases between them.

The chain is built from TRBV6-5 and TRBJ1-1; D remains unclear. V was clipped by 2 bases and J by 6 bases, with 13 bases between them. CDR3 size: 14 residues. CDR1 is MNHEY, CDR2 SVGAGI, per germline. The CDR3 protein is CASSYDGRTPEAFF. In DNA form, the CDR3 reads TGTGCCAGCAGTTACGACGGAAGGACTCCTGAAGCTTTCTTT.

As concerns this clone: The same CDR3 is also encoded by other DNA sequences in this sample. This chain connects TRBV11-3 to TRBJ2-7, with D hard to call. CDR1 and CDR2 (germline): SGHNT, YENEEA. The V and J ends lost 4 bases and 1 base respectively, with 5 bases between them. This CDR3 has 12 amino acids. The CDR3: CASSSRSYEQYF. DNA of the CDR3: TGTGCCAGCAGCTCCAGGTCCTACGAGCAGTACTTC.

V gene TRBV2 combines with J gene TRBJ2-2; 8 bases fit TRBD2. J lost 5 bases, V lost 5 bases, and 4 bases had no gene match. The length of the CDR3 is 14 residues. Looked up from germline, CDR1 is SNHLY and CDR2 is FYNNEI. CDR3 coding DNA: TGTGCCAGCAGTCCCCGACTAGCGACCGGGGAGCTGTTTTTT. It specifies CASSPRLATGELFF.